What follows are 9 T cell receptor beta chains derived from one specimen sequenced in a study of identical twins (dated by TCRdb to 2016 to 2017). Library prep was done by 5' RACE. TCRdb records Illumina HiSeq 2000 as the sequencer. TCRdb's own reprocessing of the public reads used fastp at Q25 and MiXCR and kept productive beta chains. Identical CDR3 proteins give one entry, which carries the most common genes and DNA. The sample table lists 240,000 or so distinct CDR3 sequences, 5.5% to 7% of them with a count of one. 3.6% of the sample rests with the top ten. The sample also formed part of further work on yellow fever vaccine responses in identical twins.

The sequencing input was memory (CD45RO+) T cells sorted from blood. This specimen's cell subset or site label, interpreted: CD45RO+ enriched T cells. These receptors came from a woman younger than 35 in good health.

There are a few counts of this clonotype. The gene calls are TRBV19 and TRBJ2-7; 8 nucleotides line up with TRBD2. Germline CDR1 LNHDA, CDR2 SQIVND (reference sequence). V shed 5 bases, J shed 2 bases, and the junction held 5 bases outside the gene matches. The CDR3 is made up of 14 amino acids. CDR3 amino acids: CASSLAGLPYEQYF. In DNA, the CDR3 is TGTGCCAGTAGTTTAGCGGGACTCCCCTACGAGCAGTACTTC.

This clonotype was recorded at least ten times. This chain links TRBV12-3 or TRBV12-4 with TRBJ1-1, with TRBD1 matching 11 bases. V lost 7 bases, J lost 5 bases, and 9 bases stayed unmatched. The CDR3 contains 15 residues. CDR3 protein: CASTGTGGLSTEAFF. Here the CDR3 DNA reads TGTGCCAGCACCGGGACAGGGGGTCTCAGTACTGAAGCTTTCTTT.

V gene TRBV7-2 combines with J gene TRBJ2-1; perhaps TRBD2 as D (5 bases). There are 16 residues in the CDR3. Germline CDR1 is SGHTA and CDR2 is FQGNSA. The germline V and J ends were trimmed by 4 bases and 0 bases, with 13 bases remaining between them. The CDR3 bases are TGTGCCAGCAGCTCACGGACTTTGAGCTCCTACAATGAGCAGTTCTTC. Protein product: CASSSRTLSSYNEQFF.

This clonotype occurred many times. The chain has TRBV10-1 and TRBJ2-7; no definite D call. Looked up from germline, CDR1 is WNHNN and CDR2 is SYGVQD (reference sequence). V was clipped by 3 bases and J by 3 bases, with 0 bases between them. The CDR3 covers 10 residues. This chain's CDR3 is CASSDYEQYV. DNA of the CDR3: TGCGCCAGCAGTGACTACGAGCAGTACGTC.

This clonotype was seen only a few times. V gene TRBV5-4 combines with J gene TRBJ1-5; D call uncertain. The germline gives CDR1 SGHNT, CDR2 YYREEE (reference sequence). V shed 4 bases and J shed 5 bases, with 10 bases lying between them. The CDR3 totals 13 residues. In nucleotides, the CDR3 is TGTGCCAGCAGCCCCCCACACTATCAGCCCCAGCATTTT. It encodes CASSPPHYQPQHF.

This clonotype was counted between two and nine times. The V and J genes are TRBV29-1 and TRBJ2-2; tentative D call: TRBD2 (6 bases). CDR1 and CDR2 (germline): SQVTM, ANQGSEA. V was pared by 7 bases and J by 2 bases, with 11 bases between. CDR3 size: 13 residues. The DNA for the CDR3 is TGCAGCGCCGGGGGACCAAACACCGGGGAGCTGTTTTTT. Translated: CSAGGPNTGELFF.

This rearrangement joins TRBV20-1 to TRBJ2-1, with unresolved D. V was shortened by 1 base and J by 3 bases, with 4 bases between the two germline ends. This CDR3 is built from 12 residues. CDR1 and CDR2 from the germline V gene are DFQATT and SNEGSKA (reference sequence). The CDR3 nucleotides read TGCAGTGCTAGAGTCAGCTACAATGAGCAGTTCTTC. It codes for CSARVSYNEQFF.

This clonotype appeared a few times. V and J are TRBV27 and TRBJ1-4, with 7 bases identical to TRBD1. J was trimmed by 9 bases and V by 6 bases; bases with no gene match: 13. This CDR3 comprises 15 residues. Germline loops: CDR1 MNHEY, CDR2 SMNVEV (reference sequence). CDR3 in DNA: TGTGCCAGCAGACAAACGACAGGGTTTATGCAAAAACTGTTTTTT. Amino acid sequence: CASRQTTGFMQKLFF.

The rearrangement joins TRBV5-6 to TRBJ2-7, with a tentative D call TRBD1 (8 bases). CDR3 size: 13 residues. Germline-derived CDR1 and CDR2 are SGHDT and YYEEEE. Trimming cost V 5 bases and J 4 bases, with 13 bases left between them. CDR3 DNA sequence: TGTGCCAGCAGTGACAGGGGACTATACGAGCAGTACGTC. As protein: CASSDRGLYEQYV.